Below, 9 T cell receptor beta chains from the same sample are listed, as sequenced in a study of cytomegalovirus exposure and HLA in healthy donors. The data were produced by immunoSEQ multiplex PCR, yet TCRdb's version contains in-frame clones alone and is incomplete. The sample includes around 70,000 clones, 94% of them seen just once. The sequenced sample consisted of PBMCs. The receptor source for this set is a man aged 18-30 years in good health and CMV-seropositive.

In DNA form, the CDR3 reads TGTGCCAGCAGCGTAGACGGGGTCGGCAATCAGCCCCAGCATTTT. This gives the protein CASSVDGVGNQPQHF. This sequence joins TRBV9 and TRBJ1-5; no firm D call. Trimming cost V 0 bases and J 2 bases, with 9 bases left between them. The CDR3 length is 15 residues. Per the germline V gene, CDR1 is SGDLS and CDR2 is YYNGEE.

The V and J genes are TRBV6-5 and TRBJ1-3, with TRBD1 matching 7 bases. Losses at the gene ends were 6 bases for V and 2 bases for J; bases not matched to a gene: 7. There are 15 residues in the CDR3. CDR1 is MNHEY and CDR2 is SVGAGI in the germline V gene. CDR3 sequence: CASSPPTGTGNTIYF. DNA for the CDR3: TGTGCCAGCAGCCCCCCGACAGGGACTGGAAACACCATATATTTT.

DNA of the CDR3: TGTGCCAGCAGTTCCGGAGGTGGTGGGACAGATACGCAGTATTTT. It yields the protein CASSSGGGGTDTQYF. The rearrangement joins TRBV28 to TRBJ2-3; D might be TRBD2 (5 bases). V was shortened by 4 bases and J by 3 bases, with 14 bases between the two germline ends. Germline CDR1 and CDR2: MDHEN and SYDVKM. The CDR3 runs to 15 residues.

The chain couples TRBV7-9 to TRBJ2-7; 8 bases align to TRBD1. The CDR3 loop spans 17 amino acids. V shed 5 bases, J shed 0 bases, and the junction held 12 bases outside the gene matches. Per the germline V gene, CDR1 is SEHNR and CDR2 is FQNEAQ (reference sequence). CDR3 sequence reads: CASSPGQGLYHSYEQYF. The CDR3 DNA is TGTGCCAGCAGCCCAGGACAGGGTTTATATCACTCCTACGAGCAGTACTTC. Combining the CDR3 with reference TRBV7-9 and TRBJ2-7 gives the whole variable domain DTGVSQNPRHKITKRGQNVTFRCDPISEHNRLYWYRQTLGQGPEFLTYFQNEAQLEKSRLLSDRFSAERPKGSFSTLEIQRTEQGDSAMYLCASSPGQGLYHSYEQYFGPGTRLTVT.

The table lists this clone with a count of one. This chain joins TRBV2 and TRBJ2-5; D remains unclear. Trimming shortened V by 7 bases and J by 2 bases, and 14 bases separated the two germline ends. The CDR3 is 14 amino acids. Germline V gene data show CDR1 as SNHLY and CDR2 as FYNNEI. CDR3 sequence: CASTVPTGQETQYF. CDR3 bases: TGTGCCAGCACGGTACCCACGGGTCAAGAGACCCAGTACTTC.

The V call is TRBV9, the J call TRBJ2-7; D remains ambiguous. Trimming shortened V by 3 bases and J by 3 bases, and 13 bases separated the two germline ends. CDR3 length equals 14 residues. Looked up from germline, CDR1 is SGDLS and CDR2 is YYNGEE. The CDR3 spells CASSEQTRIYEQYF. The CDR3 DNA reads as TGTGCCAGCAGCGAACAGACACGGATCTACGAGCAGTACTTC.

This chain connects TRBV9 to TRBJ2-2, with 7 bases identical to TRBD1. The ends lost 4 bases at V and 1 base at J; junction bases unmatched: 13. From germline, CDR1 is SGDLS and CDR2 YYNGEE. CDR3 size: 18 residues. CDR3 in DNA: TGTGCCAGCAGCAACAACCTCCGGGGACAGCTGAACACCGGGGAGCTGTTTTTT. Translation gives CASSNNLRGQLNTGELFF.

CDR3 amino acids: CASSAGLNTEAFF. The CDR3 DNA reads TGCGCCAGCAGCGCAGGTCTGAACACTGAAGCTTTCTTT. The rearrangement joins TRBV5-1 to TRBJ1-1; unclear D gene. This CDR3 has 13 amino acids. Between the trimmed V and J ends, which lost 4 bases and 0 bases, there was a span of 7 bases. CDR1 is SGHRS and CDR2 is YFSETQ in the germline V gene.

The rearrangement joins TRBV19 to TRBJ2-7, with 9 bases aligning to TRBD2. Trimming cost V 7 bases and J 0 bases; bases outside gene matches: 4. This CDR3 is built from 14 residues. Germline V gene lookup returns CDR1 LNHDA and CDR2 SQIVND (reference sequence). The CDR3 DNA is TGTGCCAGTAAAGGGCGGGAGGGCTCCTACGAGCAGTACTTC. Protein product: CASKGREGSYEQYF.